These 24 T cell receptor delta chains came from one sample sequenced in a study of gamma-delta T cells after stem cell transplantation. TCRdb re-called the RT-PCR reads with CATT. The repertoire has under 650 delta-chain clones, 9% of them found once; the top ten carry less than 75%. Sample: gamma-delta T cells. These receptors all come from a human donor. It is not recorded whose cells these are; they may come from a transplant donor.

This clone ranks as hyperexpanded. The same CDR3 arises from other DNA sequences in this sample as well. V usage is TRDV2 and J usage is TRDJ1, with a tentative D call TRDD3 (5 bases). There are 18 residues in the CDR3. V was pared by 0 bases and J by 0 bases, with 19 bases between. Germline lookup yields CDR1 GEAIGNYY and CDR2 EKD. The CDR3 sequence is CACDTVPPPGGHTDKLIF. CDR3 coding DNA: TGTGCCTGTGACACCGTGCCCCCCCCCGGGGGTCACACCGATAAACTCATCTTT.

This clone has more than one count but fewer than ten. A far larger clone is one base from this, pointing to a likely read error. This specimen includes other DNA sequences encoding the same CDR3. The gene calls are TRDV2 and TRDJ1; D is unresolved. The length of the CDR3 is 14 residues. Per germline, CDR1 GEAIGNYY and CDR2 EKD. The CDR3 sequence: CACDPIADTDKLIF. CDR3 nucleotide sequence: TGTGCCTGTGACCCTATAGCGGACACCGATAAACTCATCTTC.

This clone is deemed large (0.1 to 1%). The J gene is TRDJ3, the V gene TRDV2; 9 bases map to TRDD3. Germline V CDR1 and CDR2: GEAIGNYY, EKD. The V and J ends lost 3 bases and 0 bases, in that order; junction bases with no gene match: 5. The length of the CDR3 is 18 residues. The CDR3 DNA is TGTGCCTGTGACGCTGGGGGATCCAGCTCCTGGGACACCCGACAGATGTTTTTC. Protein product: CACDAGGSSSWDTRQMFF.

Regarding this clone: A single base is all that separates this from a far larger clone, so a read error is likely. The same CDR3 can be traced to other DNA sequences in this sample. The CDR3 DNA reads as TGTGCCTGTGACAGGCTGGGGGGGTACACCGATAAACTCATCTTT. Residues: CACDRLGGYTDKLIF. The rearrangement uses TRDV2 and TRDJ1, with 7 nucleotides matching TRDD3. The V and J ends lost 2 bases and 0 bases, in that order; junction bases with no gene match: 5. This CDR3 contains 15 residues. Germline assignment: CDR1 GEAIGNYY and CDR2 EKD.

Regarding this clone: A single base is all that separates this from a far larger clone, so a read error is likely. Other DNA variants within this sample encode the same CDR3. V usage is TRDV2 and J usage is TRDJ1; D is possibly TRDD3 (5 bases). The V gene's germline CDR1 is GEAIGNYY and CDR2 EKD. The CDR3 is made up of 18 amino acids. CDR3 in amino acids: CACDTVPPPGGHTDKLIF. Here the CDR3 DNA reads TGTGCCTGTGACACCGTGCCCCCCCCCGGGGGTCACACCGATAAGCTCATCTTT.

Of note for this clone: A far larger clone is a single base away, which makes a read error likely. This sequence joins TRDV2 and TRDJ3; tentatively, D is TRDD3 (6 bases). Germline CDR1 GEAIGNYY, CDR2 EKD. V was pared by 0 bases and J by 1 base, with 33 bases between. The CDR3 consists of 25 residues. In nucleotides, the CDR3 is TGTGCCTGTGACACCGTGAGTGGATGGGGGGCCCCGCTTCGTTTATCGTCCTGGGACACCCGACAGATGTTTTTC. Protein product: CACDTVSGWGAPLRLSSWDTRQMFF.

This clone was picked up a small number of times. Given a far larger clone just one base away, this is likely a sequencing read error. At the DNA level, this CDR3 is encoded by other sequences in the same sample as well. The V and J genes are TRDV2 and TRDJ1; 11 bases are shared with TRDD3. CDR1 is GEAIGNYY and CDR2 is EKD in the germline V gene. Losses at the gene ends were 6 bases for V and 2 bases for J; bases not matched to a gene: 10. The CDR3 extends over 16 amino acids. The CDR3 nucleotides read TGTGCCTGTTCCTCCTTATTGGGGGATACGACCGATAAACTCATCTTT. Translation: CACSSLLGDTTDKLIF.

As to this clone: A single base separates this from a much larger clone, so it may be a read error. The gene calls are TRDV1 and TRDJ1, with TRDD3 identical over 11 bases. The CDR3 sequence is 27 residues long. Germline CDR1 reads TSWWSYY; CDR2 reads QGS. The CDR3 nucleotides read TGTGCTCTTGGGGAATATCGCCCCCCACGGGGCCTCCACCACCCGATGGGGGATACGCCGTACACCAATAAACTCATCTTT. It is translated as CALGEYRPPRGLHHPMGDTPYTNKLIF.

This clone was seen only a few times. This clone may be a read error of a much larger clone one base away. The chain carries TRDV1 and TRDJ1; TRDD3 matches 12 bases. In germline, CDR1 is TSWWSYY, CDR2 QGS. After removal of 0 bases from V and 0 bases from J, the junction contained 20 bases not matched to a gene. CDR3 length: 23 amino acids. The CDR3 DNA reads TGTGCTCTTGGGGAACTTTCCCGACTCGTACTGGGGGATACTTACTTGCACACCGATAAACTCATCTTT. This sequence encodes CALGELSRLVLGDTYLHTDKLIF.

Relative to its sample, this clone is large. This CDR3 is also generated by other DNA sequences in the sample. The CDR3 sequence is CACDPTGGPVKSWDTRQMFF. As DNA, the CDR3 is TGTGCCTGTGACCCTACTGGGGGCCCTGTTAAATCCTGGGACACCCGACAGATGTTTTTC. The V call is TRDV2, the J call TRDJ3, with 8 positions matching TRDD3. Germline CDR1 is GEAIGNYY and CDR2 is EKD. CDR3 size: 20 residues. The junction had 13 bases not matched to a gene; V was cut back by 3 bases and J by 1 base.

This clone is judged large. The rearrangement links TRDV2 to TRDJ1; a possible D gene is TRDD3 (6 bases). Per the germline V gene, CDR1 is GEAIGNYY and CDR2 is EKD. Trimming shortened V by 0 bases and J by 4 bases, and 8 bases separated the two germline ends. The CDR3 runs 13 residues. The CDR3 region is CACDTWGFDKLIF. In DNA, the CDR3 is TGTGCCTGTGACACCTGGGGGTTCGATAAACTCATCTTT.

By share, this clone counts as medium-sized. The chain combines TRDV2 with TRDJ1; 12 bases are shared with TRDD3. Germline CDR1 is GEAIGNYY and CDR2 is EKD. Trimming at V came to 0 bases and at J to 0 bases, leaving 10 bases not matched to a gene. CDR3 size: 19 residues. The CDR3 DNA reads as TGTGCCTGTGACACCGTAAGTTCTGGGGGATACGGGGACACCGATAAACTCATCTTT. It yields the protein CACDTVSSGGYGDTDKLIF.

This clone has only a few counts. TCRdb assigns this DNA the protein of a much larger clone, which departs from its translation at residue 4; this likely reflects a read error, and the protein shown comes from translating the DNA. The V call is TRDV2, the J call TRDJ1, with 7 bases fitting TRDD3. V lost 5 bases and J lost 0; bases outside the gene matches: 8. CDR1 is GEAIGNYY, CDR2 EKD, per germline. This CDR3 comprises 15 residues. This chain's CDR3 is CACGSLGANTDKLIF. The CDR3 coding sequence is TGTGCCTGTGGTTCCCTGGGGGCTAACACCGATAAACTCATCTTT.

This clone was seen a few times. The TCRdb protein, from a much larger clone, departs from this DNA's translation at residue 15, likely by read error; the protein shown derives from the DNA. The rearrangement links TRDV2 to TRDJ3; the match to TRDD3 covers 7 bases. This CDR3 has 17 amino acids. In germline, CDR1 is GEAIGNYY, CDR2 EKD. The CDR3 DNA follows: TGTGCCTGTGAGAGACTGGGGAACCCTACGGACACCCGACAGGTGTTTTTC. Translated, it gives CACERLGNPTDTRQVFF.

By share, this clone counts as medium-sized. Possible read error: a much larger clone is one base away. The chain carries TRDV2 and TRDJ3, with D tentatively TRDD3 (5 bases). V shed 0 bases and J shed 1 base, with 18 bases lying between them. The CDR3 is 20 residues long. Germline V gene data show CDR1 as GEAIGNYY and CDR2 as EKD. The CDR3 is CACDTVGGMRQSWDTRQMFF. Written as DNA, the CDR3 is TGTGCCTGTGACACCGTGGGAGGGATGCGTCAGTCCTGGGACACCCGACAGATGTTTTTC.

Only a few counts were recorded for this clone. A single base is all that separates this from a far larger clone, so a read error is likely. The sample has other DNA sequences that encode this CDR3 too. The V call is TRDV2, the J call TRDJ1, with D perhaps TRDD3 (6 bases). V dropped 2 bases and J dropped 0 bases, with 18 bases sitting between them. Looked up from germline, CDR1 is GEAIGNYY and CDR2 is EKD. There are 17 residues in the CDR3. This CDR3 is CACDNVLGDTYTDKLIF. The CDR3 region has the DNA TGTGCCTGTGACAATGTACTGGGAGATACTTACACCGATAAACTCATCTTT.

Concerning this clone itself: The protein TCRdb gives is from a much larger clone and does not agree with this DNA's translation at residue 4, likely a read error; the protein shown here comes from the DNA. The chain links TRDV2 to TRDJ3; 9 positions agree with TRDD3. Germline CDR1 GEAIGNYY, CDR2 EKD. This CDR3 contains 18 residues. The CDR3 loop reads CACGTVLGDSWDTRQMFF. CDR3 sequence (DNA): TGTGCCTGTGGCACCGTACTGGGGGACTCCTGGGACACCCGACAGATGTTTTTC.

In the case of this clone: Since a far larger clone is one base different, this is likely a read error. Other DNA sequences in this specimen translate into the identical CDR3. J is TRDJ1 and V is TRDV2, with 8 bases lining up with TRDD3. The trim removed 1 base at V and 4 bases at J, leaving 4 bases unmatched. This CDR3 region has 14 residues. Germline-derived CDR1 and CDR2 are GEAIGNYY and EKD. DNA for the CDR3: TGTGCCTGTGACACTCTGGGGGAGCACGATAAACTCATCTTT. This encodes CACDTLGEHDKLIF.

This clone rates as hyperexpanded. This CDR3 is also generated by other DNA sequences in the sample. The CDR3 coding sequence is TGTGCCTGTGACACCGGCGATGGGGGATACCCTAATAAACTCATCTTT. It translates to CACDTGDGGYPNKLIF. The V gene is TRDV2, the J gene TRDJ1; TRDD3 aligns across 10 bases. Germline CDR1 reads GEAIGNYY; CDR2 reads EKD. After removal of 0 bases from V and 6 bases from J, the junction contained 9 bases not matched to a gene. This CDR3 spans 16 amino acids.

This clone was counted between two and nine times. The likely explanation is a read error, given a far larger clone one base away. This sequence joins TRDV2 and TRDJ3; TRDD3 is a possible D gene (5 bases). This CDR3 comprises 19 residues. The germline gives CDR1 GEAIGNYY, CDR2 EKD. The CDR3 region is CACDTVLAPSSWDARQMFF. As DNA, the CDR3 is TGTGCCTGTGACACCGTACTGGCCCCGAGCTCCTGGGACGCCCGACAGATGTTTTTC.

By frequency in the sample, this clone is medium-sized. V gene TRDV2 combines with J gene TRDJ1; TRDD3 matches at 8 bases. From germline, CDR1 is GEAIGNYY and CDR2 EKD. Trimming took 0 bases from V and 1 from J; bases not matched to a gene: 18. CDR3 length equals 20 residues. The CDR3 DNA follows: TGTGCCTGTGACACCGGATCTCTCCTACCCGGGGGGATAGTCACCGATAAACTCATCTTT. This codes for CACDTGSLLPGGIVTDKLIF.

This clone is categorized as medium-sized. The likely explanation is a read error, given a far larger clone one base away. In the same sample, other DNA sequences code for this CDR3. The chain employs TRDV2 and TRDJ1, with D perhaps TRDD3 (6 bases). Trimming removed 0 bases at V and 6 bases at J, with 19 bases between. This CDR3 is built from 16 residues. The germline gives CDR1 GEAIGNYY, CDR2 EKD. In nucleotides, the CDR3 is TGTGCCTGTGACACCGGCGATGGGGGGTACCCTAATAAACTCATCTTT. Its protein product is CACDTGDGGYPNKLIF.

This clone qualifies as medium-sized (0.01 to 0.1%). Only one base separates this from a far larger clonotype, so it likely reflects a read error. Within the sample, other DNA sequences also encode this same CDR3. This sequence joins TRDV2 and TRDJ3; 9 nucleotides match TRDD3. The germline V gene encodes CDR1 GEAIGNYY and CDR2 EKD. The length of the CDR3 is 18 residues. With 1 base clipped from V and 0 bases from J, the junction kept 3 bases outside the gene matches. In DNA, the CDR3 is TGTGCCTGTGACACTGTACTGGGGGACTCCTGGGACACCCGACAGATGTTTTTC. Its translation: CACDTVLGDSWDTRQMFF.

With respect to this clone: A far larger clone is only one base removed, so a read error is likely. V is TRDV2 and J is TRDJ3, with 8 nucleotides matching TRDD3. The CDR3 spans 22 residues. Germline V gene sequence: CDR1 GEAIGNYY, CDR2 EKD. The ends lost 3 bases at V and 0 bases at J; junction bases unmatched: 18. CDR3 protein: CACDAGTGGSLLSSWDTRQMFF. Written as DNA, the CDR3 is TGTGCCTGTGACGCTGGAACTGGGGGTTCTCTCTTAAGCTCCTGGGACACCCGACAGATGTTTTTC.